A selection of T cell receptor beta chains follows, all from one sample in a study of beta chain features in type 1 diabetes. Method: immunoSEQ multiplex PCR; TCRdb's copy keeps in-frame clones and lacks some. The table lists about 400,000 clones, around 12% of them singletons. The sample was naive CD4+ T cells from blood. These receptors were taken from a man younger than 35 in good health. CDR3s include the opening cysteine and the closing phenylalanine or tryptophan. The D gene is left open where the match is weak.

>TRBV5-1|TRBJ2-5|TRBD1
CASSQDRGQETQYF
>TRBV11-1|TRBJ1-1|TRBD1
CASSRGNSGGWGAFF
>TRBV9|TRBJ2-2|TRBD1
CASSVSGGFGDTGELFF
>TRBV30|TRBJ2-1|TRBD2
CAWSVFGLAGVAYNEQFF
>TRBV4-3|TRBJ2-3|TRBD2
CASSQDQQRGDTQYF
>TRBV19|TRBJ2-5|TRBD2
CASPGTSGQETQYF
>TRBV7-8|TRBJ2-7|TRBD1
CASSLAAGQGAHEQYF
>TRBV28|TRBJ1-1|TRBD1
CASSLVTGRTEAFF
>TRBV7-3|TRBJ2-1|TRBD1
CASSPGTGDWYEQFF
>TRBV6-6|TRBJ2-3|-
CAISESTDTQYF
>TRBV19|TRBJ1-2|TRBD1
CASSSHRGLYGYTF
>TRBV18|TRBJ2-4|-
CASSPPGLGAKNIQYF
>TRBV30|TRBJ1-2|-
CAWSVRRGAGYGYTF
>TRBV28|TRBJ2-1|-
CASSSPGGRGRDEQFF
>TRBV7-9|TRBJ2-7|TRBD2
CASSASSGSTYEQYF
>TRBV5-4|TRBJ1-1|TRBD1
CASSSNRGNTEAFF
>TRBV30|TRBJ1-6|TRBD1
CAWDNSGTGDSPLHF
>TRBV6-1|TRBJ1-3|TRBD1
CASSVTWTGPGNTIYF
>TRBV27|TRBJ2-4|-
CASSLGVSRGSKNIQYF
>TRBV30|TRBJ2-3|TRBD2
CAWSSGTSGGRRTDTQYF
>TRBV9|TRBJ2-1|-
CASSVAGGGYNEQFF
>TRBV7-2|TRBJ2-5|TRBD1
CASSRAYRGDETQYF
>TRBV4-2|TRBJ2-7|TRBD2
CASSLAGDDEQYF
>TRBV7-3|TRBJ2-2|-
CASSFGFEAGELFF
>TRBV30|TRBJ2-3|-
CAWSHRDADTQYF
>TRBV14|-|TRBD1
CASGQGVYEQYF
>TRBV11-2|TRBJ2-3|TRBD1
CASSILPGTGGADTQYF
>TRBV28|TRBJ1-5|-
CASSVDSVNQPQHF
>TRBV4-1|TRBJ1-4|TRBD1
CASSQGPGQQNNEKLFF
>TRBV28|TRBJ2-3|-
CASGRTTSMDTQYF
>TRBV7-3|TRBJ2-7|-
CASSPAYEQYF
>TRBV4-3|TRBJ2-3|-
CASSQDSRADTQYF
>TRBV5-4|TRBJ2-5|TRBD2
CASSFSPGLEETQYF